A single sample is the source of the 15 T cell receptor beta chains below, sequenced in a study of shared T cell receptors in the human thymus. Clones were sequenced by immunoSEQ multiplex PCR, and TCRdb holds only the in-frame ones, with some missing. The sample holds approximately 730,000 clones, 80% to 90% seen once. The same data also contributed to another study, on human thymus T cells.

The sample was thymocytes. The receptors stem from a girl under two years old with a congenital heart defect.

This sequence joins TRBV25-1 and TRBJ2-1; D is uncertain. Germline values: CDR1 MGHDK, CDR2 SYGVNS. CDR3 length: 11 amino acids. Trimming pared 4 bases from V and 6 bases from J, leaving 4 bases between. In nucleotides, the CDR3 is TGTGCCAGCAGTGTCAGCAATGAGCAGTTCTTC. Encoded protein: CASSVSNEQFF.

The chain has TRBV5-4 and TRBJ2-6, with a weak D call TRBD1 (6 bases). Trimming took 1 base from V and 1 from J, leaving 15 bases between them. The CDR3 loop spans 18 amino acids. Germline CDR1 is SGHNT and CDR2 is YYREEE (reference sequence). CDR3 DNA sequence: TGTGCCAGCAGCTTGCTTGGCAGGGGTTCGTCTGGGGCCAACGTCCTGACTTTC. Translated: CASSLLGRGSSGANVLTF. The entire variable domain, with the rest obtained from reference TRBV5-4 and TRBJ2-6, is as follows: ETGVTQSPTHLIKTRGQQVTLRCSSQSGHNTVSWYQQALGQGPQFIFQYYREEENGRGNFPPRFSGLQFPNYSSELNVNALELDDSALYLCASSLLGRGSSGANVLTFGAGSRLTVL.

The J gene is TRBJ1-2, the V gene TRBV19; 10 nucleotides agree with TRBD1. The germline V gene encodes CDR1 LNHDA and CDR2 SQIVND (reference sequence). This CDR3 has 18 residues. Losses at the gene ends were 0 bases for V and 4 bases for J; bases not matched to a gene: 11. In DNA, the CDR3 is TGTGCCAGTAGTATAGATCCCGCGGGACAGGGGCGGACCTATGGCTACACCTTC. It translates to CASSIDPAGQGRTYGYTF.

This chain links TRBV4-3 with TRBJ2-1; D call uncertain. Per the germline V gene, CDR1 is LGHNA and CDR2 is YSLEER. The V and J ends lost 2 bases and 0 bases respectively, with 14 bases between them. This CDR3 is built from 17 residues. The CDR3 loop reads CASSQLDPKSSYNEQFF. The CDR3 DNA reads as TGCGCCAGCAGCCAATTAGATCCCAAGAGCTCCTACAATGAGCAGTTCTTC.

CDR3 DNA sequence: TGTGCCAGTAGTATAGTAGCGGGCAATGAGCAGTTCTTC. Encoded protein: CASSIVAGNEQFF. The J gene is TRBJ2-1, the V gene TRBV19; 7 bases align to TRBD2. V was pared by 1 base and J by 6 bases, with 0 bases of the junction left unmatched. The germline CDR1 and CDR2 sequences are LNHDA and SQIVND (reference sequence). The CDR3 spans 13 residues. Looking up the rest from reference TRBV19 and TRBJ2-1 gives the full variable domain: DGGITQSPKYLFRKEGQNVTLSCEQNLNHDAMYWYRQDPGQGLRLIYYSQIVNDFQKGDIAEGYSVSREKKESFPLTVTSAQKNPTAFYLCASSIVAGNEQFFGPGTRLTVL.

This chain links TRBV7-2 with TRBJ1-4; D unresolved. Trimming pared 3 bases from V and 11 bases from J, leaving 13 bases between. Germline CDR1 and CDR2: SGHTA and FQGNSA. This CDR3 region has 13 residues. The CDR3 DNA reads TGTGCCAGCAGCTTGTCAGGAAGCCCGAAACTGTTTTTT. As protein: CASSLSGSPKLFF.

This clone was seen a handful of times. The sample holds other DNA sequences that translate to the same CDR3. The rearrangement joins TRBV6-5 to TRBJ2-3, with 8 bases fitting TRBD2. Trimming took 0 bases from V and 1 from J; bases not matched to a gene: 0. This CDR3 spans 15 amino acids. Per the germline V gene, CDR1 is MNHEY and CDR2 is SVGAGI. CDR3 coding DNA: TGTGCCAGCAGTTACTCGCGGGGGGGCACAGATACGCAGTATTTT. Translation gives CASSYSRGGTDTQYF.

This sequence joins TRBV6-5 and TRBJ1-1; 8 positions agree with TRBD1. The CDR3 contains 14 residues. CDR1 is MNHEY, CDR2 SVGAGI, per germline. J lost 4 bases, V lost 5 bases, and 6 bases had no gene match. The CDR3 nucleotides read TGTGCCAGCAGTACGACAGGGGTAGGCACTGAAGCTTTCTTT. Protein: CASSTTGVGTEAFF.

This chain joins TRBV15 and TRBJ1-5, with D unresolved. Germline loops: CDR1 LNHNV, CDR2 YYDKDF (reference sequence). The CDR3 sequence is 16 residues long. Trimming shortened V by 0 bases and J by 7 bases, and 16 bases separated the two germline ends. Written as DNA, the CDR3 is TGTGCCACCAGCAGAGAGGGCAGTGGCGCTCGGCAGCCCCAGCATTTT. Translated, it gives CATSREGSGARQPQHF.

The sample holds a few counts of this clone. The chain links TRBV6-5 to TRBJ1-6; 8 nucleotides agree with TRBD1. The CDR3 covers 13 residues. J gave up 11 bases and V 5 bases, and 5 bases lay outside the gene matches. Germline V lookup: CDR1 MNHEY, CDR2 SVGAGI. CDR3 nucleotide sequence: TGTGCCAGCAGTGCCGACAGGGGTCCACCCCTCCACTTT. It is translated as CASSADRGPPLHF.

The chain carries TRBV4-3 and TRBJ2-2; 7 nucleotides match TRBD2. Germline V gives CDR1 LGHNA, CDR2 YSLEER. Germline trimming cut 6 bases from V and 8 bases from J; bases unmatched to any gene: 12. The CDR3 sequence is 15 residues long. The CDR3: CASRSGGKKGGELFF. The CDR3 DNA reads as TGCGCCAGCAGGTCCGGGGGGAAGAAAGGGGGGGAGCTGTTTTTT.

The V and J genes are TRBV19 and TRBJ2-1, with 8 bases lining up with TRBD2. This CDR3 has 15 residues. V trimming: 6 bases; J trimming: 3 bases; junction bases outside the gene matches: 7. Germline V gene data show CDR1 as LNHDA and CDR2 as SQIVND (reference sequence). CDR3 sequence (DNA): TGTGCCAGTAGGCCCCCAGGGACTAGCTACAATGAGCAGTTCTTC. It is translated as CASRPPGTSYNEQFF.

The J gene is TRBJ1-5, the V gene TRBV2, with a weak D call TRBD1 (5 bases). This CDR3 has 16 amino acids. CDR1 and CDR2 from the germline V gene are SNHLY and FYNNEI. Trimming stripped 2 bases from V and 6 bases from J, with 17 bases between. The CDR3 is CASSECDLGPRQPQHF. The CDR3 DNA sequence: TGTGCCAGCAGTGAATGTGATTTGGGGCCCCGTCAGCCCCAGCATTTT.

This chain connects TRBV15 to TRBJ2-5, with TRBD1 matching over 8 bases. The J call is doubtful: the DNA matches TRBJ2-7 better. Germline CDR1 is LNHNV and CDR2 is YYDKDF (reference sequence). The CDR3 consists of 15 residues. The CDR3 protein is CATSRRQGTAYEQYF. The CDR3 DNA is TGTGCCACCAGCAGGAGACAGGGGACGGCCTACGAGCAGTACTTC.

The chain employs TRBV14 and TRBJ2-7; 7 bases map to TRBD1. The V gene's germline CDR1 is SGHDN and CDR2 FVKESK. The V gene end was trimmed by 3 bases and the J gene end by 3 bases; junction bases not matched to a gene: 8. The CDR3 is 15 residues long. The CDR3 spells CASSHRQGGGYEQYF. As DNA, the CDR3 is TGTGCCAGCAGCCATCGACAGGGTGGGGGCTACGAGCAGTACTTC.